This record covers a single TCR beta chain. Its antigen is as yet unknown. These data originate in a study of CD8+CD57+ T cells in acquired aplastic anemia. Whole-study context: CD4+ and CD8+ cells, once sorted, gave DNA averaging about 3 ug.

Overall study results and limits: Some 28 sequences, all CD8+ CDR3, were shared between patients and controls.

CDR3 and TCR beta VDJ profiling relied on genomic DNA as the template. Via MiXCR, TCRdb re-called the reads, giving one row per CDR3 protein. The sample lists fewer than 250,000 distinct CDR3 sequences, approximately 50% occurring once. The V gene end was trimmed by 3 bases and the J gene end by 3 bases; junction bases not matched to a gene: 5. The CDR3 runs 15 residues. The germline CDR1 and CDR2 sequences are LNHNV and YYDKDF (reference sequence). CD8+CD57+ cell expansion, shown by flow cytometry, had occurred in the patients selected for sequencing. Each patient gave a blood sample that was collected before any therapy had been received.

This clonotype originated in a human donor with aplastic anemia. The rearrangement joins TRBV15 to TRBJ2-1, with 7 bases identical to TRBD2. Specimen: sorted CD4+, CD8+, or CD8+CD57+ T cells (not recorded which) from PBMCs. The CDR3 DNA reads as TGTGCCACCAGCAGGGAGGAGCGGGACTACAATGAGCAGTTCTTC. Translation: CATSREERDYNEQFF.